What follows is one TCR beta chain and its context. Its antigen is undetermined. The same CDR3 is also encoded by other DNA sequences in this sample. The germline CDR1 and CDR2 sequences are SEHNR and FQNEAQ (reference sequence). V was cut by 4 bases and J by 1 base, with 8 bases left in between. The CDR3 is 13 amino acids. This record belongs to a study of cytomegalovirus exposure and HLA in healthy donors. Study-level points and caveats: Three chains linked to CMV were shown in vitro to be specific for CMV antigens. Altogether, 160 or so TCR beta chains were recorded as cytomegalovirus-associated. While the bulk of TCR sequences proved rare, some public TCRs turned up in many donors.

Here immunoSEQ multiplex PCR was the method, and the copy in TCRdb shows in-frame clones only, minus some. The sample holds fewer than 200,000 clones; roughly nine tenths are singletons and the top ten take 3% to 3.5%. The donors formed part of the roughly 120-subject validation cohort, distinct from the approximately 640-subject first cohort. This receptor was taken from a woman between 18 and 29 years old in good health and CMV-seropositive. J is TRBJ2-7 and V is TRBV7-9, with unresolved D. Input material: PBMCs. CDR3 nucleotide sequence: TGTGCCAGCAGCTCTGGAGTTTCCTACGAGCAGTACTTC. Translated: CASSSGVSYEQYF.